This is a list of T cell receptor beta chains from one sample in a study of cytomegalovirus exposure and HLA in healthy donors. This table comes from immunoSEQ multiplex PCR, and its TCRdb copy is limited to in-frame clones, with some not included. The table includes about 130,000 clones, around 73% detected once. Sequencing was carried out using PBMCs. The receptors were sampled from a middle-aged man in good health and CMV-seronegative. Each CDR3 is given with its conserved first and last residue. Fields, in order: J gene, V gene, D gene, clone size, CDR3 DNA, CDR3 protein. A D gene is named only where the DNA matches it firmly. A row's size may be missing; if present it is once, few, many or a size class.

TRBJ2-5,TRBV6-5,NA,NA,TGTGCCAGCAGTTACTCGACAGGAGAACTCCAAGAGACCCAGTACTTC,CASSYSTGELQETQYF
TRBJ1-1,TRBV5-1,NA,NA,TGCGCCAGCAGCTTCGGGAACACTGAAGCTTTCTTT,CASSFGNTEAFF
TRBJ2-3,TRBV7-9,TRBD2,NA,TGTGCCAGCAGCTCCGGACTAGCGGGAGAGGATACGCAGTATTTT,CASSSGLAGEDTQYF
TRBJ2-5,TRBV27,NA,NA,TGTGCCAGTTACACCTCCGTCAGGGGGGAGCAGTACTTC,CASYTSVRGEQYF
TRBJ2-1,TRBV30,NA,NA,TGTGCCTGGAGCGGACTGTTCAAAGAGCAGTTCTTC,CAWSGLFKEQFF
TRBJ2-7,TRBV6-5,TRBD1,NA,TGTGCCAGCAGTTACTGGGACAGGCCCTACGAGCAGTACTTC,CASSYWDRPYEQYF
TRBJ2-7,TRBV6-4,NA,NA,TGTGCCAGCAGTGACGTCGTACTAGCCTCCTACGAGCAGTACTTC,CASSDVVLASYEQYF
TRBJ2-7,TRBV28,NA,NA,TGTGCCAGCAGTCAGGCGCTGGGGGGCTCCTACGAGCAGTACTTC,CASSQALGGSYEQYF
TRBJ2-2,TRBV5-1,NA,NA,TGCGCCAGCAGAGAAAGCGCTGGAAACACCGGGGAGCTGTTTTTT,CASRESAGNTGELFF
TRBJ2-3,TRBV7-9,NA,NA,TGTGCCAGCAGCTTTCTATTAAGGACAGATATCACAGATACGCAGTATTTT,CASSFLLRTDITDTQYF
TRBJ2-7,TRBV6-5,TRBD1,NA,TGTGCCAGCAGTTCCGGGACAGGGGCTCGCGAGCAGTACTTC,CASSSGTGAREQYF
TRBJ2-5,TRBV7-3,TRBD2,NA,TGTGCCAGCAGCCAGACTAGCGGGAGGGCCGGGACCCAGTACTTC,CASSQTSGRAGTQYF
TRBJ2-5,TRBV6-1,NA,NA,TGTGCCAGCAGTGAACGTCGGGGATACCAAGAGACCCAGTACTTC,CASSERRGYQETQYF
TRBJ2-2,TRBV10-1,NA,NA,TGCGCCAGCAGTGCGCACCACAGTGACGCCGGGGAGCTGTTTTTT,CASSAHHSDAGELFF
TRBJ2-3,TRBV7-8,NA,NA,TGTGCCAGCAGCACCTATAGCGGCAGTTGGACAGATACGCAGTATTTT,CASSTYSGSWTDTQYF
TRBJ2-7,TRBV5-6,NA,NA,TGTGCCAGCAGCTTGCGGGTTGGGGCCGAGCAGTACTTC,CASSLRVGAEQYF
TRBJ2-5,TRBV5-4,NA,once,TGTGCCAGCAGCTTGAACGAGGGAGTCGGAGGGACCCAGTACTTC,CASSLNEGVGGTQYF
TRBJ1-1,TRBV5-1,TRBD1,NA,TGCGCCAGCAGCTTGGTGGGACAGAACTATTTGAACACTGAAGCTTTCTTT,CASSLVGQNYLNTEAFF
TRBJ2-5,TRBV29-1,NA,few,TGCAGCGGTGATGGTGGGGGGGAGACCCAGTACTTC,CSGDGGGETQYF
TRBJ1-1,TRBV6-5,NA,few,TGTGCCAGCAGTTACTCGGGGGGAGAGACTGAAGCTTTCTTT,CASSYSGGETEAFF
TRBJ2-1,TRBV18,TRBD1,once,TGTGCCAGCTCACCGCAGGGGGCTATCTACAATGAGCAGTTCTTC,CASSPQGAIYNEQFF
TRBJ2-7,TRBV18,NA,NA,TGTGCCAGCTCACCGTCGGGGGAGCAGTACTTC,CASSPSGEQYF
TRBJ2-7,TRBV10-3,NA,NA,TGTGCCACAGGGTCCGGGAGTCAGGGAGGCGAGCAGTACTTC,CATGSGSQGGEQYF
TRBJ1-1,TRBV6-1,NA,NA,TGTGCCAGCAGTGAAGCCCCAGGATCGGGCGGAGGTGAAGCTTTCTTT,CASSEAPGSGGGEAFF
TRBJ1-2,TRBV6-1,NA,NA,TGTGCCAGCAGTGAACGGGTAGATCACTCCAACTATGGCTACACCTTC,CASSERVDHSNYGYTF
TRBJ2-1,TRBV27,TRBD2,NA,TGTGCCAGCAGGCCCGGACTAGCGGGAGGCCGTGAGCAGTTCTTC,CASRPGLAGGREQFF
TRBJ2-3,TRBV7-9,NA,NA,TGTGCCAGCAGCCCATCCGGGACTCCTAGCACAGATACGCAGTATTTT,CASSPSGTPSTDTQYF
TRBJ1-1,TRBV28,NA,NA,TGTGCCAGCAGTTTATTGGGGACAATGAACACTGAAGCTTTCTTT,CASSLLGTMNTEAFF
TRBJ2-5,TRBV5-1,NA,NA,TGCGCCAGCAGCTGGGACACTACACAAGAGACCCAGTACTTC,CASSWDTTQETQYF
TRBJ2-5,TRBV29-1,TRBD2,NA,TGCAGTTTAGCGGGAGGGCAACAGACCCAGTACTTC,CSLAGGQQTQYF
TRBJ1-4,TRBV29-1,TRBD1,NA,TGCAGCGTCTCCGGGACAGCCGGGGGGGAAAATGAAAAACTGTTTTTT,CSVSGTAGGENEKLFF
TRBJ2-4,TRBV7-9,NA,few,TGTGCCAGCAGCTTAGCCTCGGGAACCATTCAGTACTTC,CASSLASGTIQYF
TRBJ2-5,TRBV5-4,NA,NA,TGTGCCAGCAGCTTCAATACCCGGCAAGAGACCCAGTACTTC,CASSFNTRQETQYF
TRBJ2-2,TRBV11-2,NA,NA,TGTGCCAGCAGCTTTTTTCGAGGAGTCCGGAACACCGGGGAGCTGTTTTTT,CASSFFRGVRNTGELFF
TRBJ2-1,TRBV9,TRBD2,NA,TGTGCCAGCAGCGTTAGCGGGAACTCGCAGTTCTTC,CASSVSGNSQFF
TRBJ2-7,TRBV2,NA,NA,TGTGCCAGTTATTTACAGGGAGAATCCTCCTACGAGCAGTACTTC,CASYLQGESSYEQYF
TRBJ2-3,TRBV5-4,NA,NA,TGTGCCAGCAGAGCCGCTAGCACAGATACGCAGTATTTT,CASRAASTDTQYF
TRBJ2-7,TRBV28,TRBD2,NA,TGTGCCAGCAGTTTGGGAGGGAGAAGCGAGCAGTACTTC,CASSLGGRSEQYF
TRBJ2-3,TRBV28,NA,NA,TGTGCCAGCAGTTTATTATTCGCGGGTAGCACAGATACGCAGTATTTT,CASSLLFAGSTDTQYF
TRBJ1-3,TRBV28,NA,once,TGTGCCAGCAGCTTAGGCGGAAACACCATATATTTT,CASSLGGNTIYF
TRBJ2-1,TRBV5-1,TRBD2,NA,TGCGCCAGCAGTCAAGCCGGGACTAGCGGGAGCGATGAGCAGTTCTTC,CASSQAGTSGSDEQFF
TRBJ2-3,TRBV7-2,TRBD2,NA,TGTGCCAGCAGCCGGACTAGCGGGAGGGCCGGGGATACGCAGTATTTT,CASSRTSGRAGDTQYF
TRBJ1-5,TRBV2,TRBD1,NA,TGTGCCAGCAGTACAGGGGTCCGGGGTCAGCCCCAGCATTTT,CASSTGVRGQPQHF